The rows below give T cell receptor beta chains drawn from one sample of a study of shared clonotypes between healthy human individuals. Clones were sequenced by immunoSEQ multiplex PCR, and TCRdb holds only the in-frame ones, with some missing. The repertoire includes about 690,000 clones, about nine tenths of them detected once, and 30% to 40% sits in the top ten. Sequencing input: memory CD8+ T cells from PBMCs. The receptors here all came from a man aged 18 to 29 in good health. Some clones in this sample may be carry-over from other donors' samples. Both conserved end residues are part of each CDR3. The order of the fields is J gene, V gene, D gene, clone size, CDR3 protein, CDR3 DNA. A D gene is named only where the DNA matches it firmly. Rows may omit the clone size; those that give it use once, few, many or a size class.

TRBJ2-3 | TRBV13 | TRBD2 | NA | CASSSRDYRLTSTDTQYF | TGTGCCAGCAGCTCCCGGGACTACCGATTAACTAGCACAGATACGCAGTATTTT
TRBJ2-7 | TRBV28 | NA | NA | CASTLSPSGPFYEQYF | TGTGCCAGCACCCTGAGCCCATCGGGTCCCTTCTACGAGCAGTACTTC
TRBJ1-2 | TRBV28 | TRBD1 | NA | CASSLYLGTAHGYTF | TGTGCCAGCAGTTTATATCTTGGGACAGCCCATGGCTACACCTTC
TRBJ2-7 | TRBV11-1 | TRBD1 | NA | CASSFNRGHAYEQYF | TGTGCCAGCAGCTTTAACAGGGGGCATGCCTACGAGCAGTACTTC
TRBJ2-3 | TRBV6-5 | NA | NA | CASSPTWGGTDTQYF | TGTGCCAGCAGTCCAACGTGGGGGGGCACAGATACGCAGTATTTT
TRBJ2-1 | TRBV7-9 | NA | NA | CASSLGWSSYNEQFF | TGTGCCAGCAGCTTGGGTTGGAGCTCCTACAATGAGCAGTTCTTC
TRBJ2-7 | TRBV11-2 | NA | NA | CASSLGAASSYEQYF | TGTGCCAGCAGCTTAGGGGCGGCCTCCTCCTACGAGCAGTACTTC
TRBJ2-7 | TRBV19 | NA | NA | CASSDPGLYLSEQYF | TGTGCCAGTAGTGATCCCGGCCTATATCTTAGCGAGCAGTACTTC
TRBJ1-1 | TRBV28 | TRBD1 | few | CASSPRTGGGTEAFF | TGTGCCAGCAGTCCCCGGACAGGGGGAGGAACTGAAGCTTTCTTT
TRBJ1-2 | TRBV29-1 | NA | NA | CSVTPPLDGEDRSNYGYTF | TGCAGCGTCACCCCACCCCTCGACGGAGAAGACAGATCGAACTATGGCTACACCTTC
TRBJ1-3 | TRBV4-1 | TRBD1 | NA | CASSLRDREYTIYF | TGCGCCAGCAGCCTCCGGGACAGGGAATACACCATATATTTT
TRBJ2-5 | TRBV6-7 | TRBD1 | NA | CANRGKQGAGETQYF | TGTGCCAACAGGGGGAAACAGGGGGCTGGAGAGACCCAGTACTTC
TRBJ2-3 | TRBV28 | NA | NA | CASSLGLADTDTQYF | TGTGCCAGCAGTTTGGGGTTAGCGGACACAGATACGCAGTATTTT
TRBJ2-2 | TRBV6-5 | TRBD1 | NA | CASRDRRNTGELFF | TGTGCCAGCAGGGACAGGCGGAACACCGGGGAGCTGTTTTTT
TRBJ2-7 | TRBV19 | TRBD2 | NA | CASSTPAGRLEQYF | TGTGCCAGTAGTACTCCGGCCGGGAGGTTGGAGCAGTACTTC
TRBJ2-7 | TRBV15 | TRBD2 | NA | CATSSGTSGTYEQYF | TGTGCCACCAGCAGCGGGACTAGCGGCACCTACGAGCAGTACTTC
TRBJ2-7 | TRBV5-5 | NA | NA | CASTLAQDYEQYF | TGTGCCAGCACCCTAGCGCAGGACTACGAGCAGTACTTC
TRBJ2-7 | TRBV27 | TRBD2 | once | CASSLQVPTSGYEQYF | TGTGCCAGCAGTTTACAGGTTCCGACTAGCGGCTACGAGCAGTACTTC
TRBJ1-1 | TRBV7-9 | NA | NA | CASSGSGPTEAFF | TGTGCCAGCAGCGGATCAGGGCCCACTGAAGCTTTCTTT
TRBJ2-7 | TRBV7-2 | TRBD2 | NA | CASSQRLAIDEQYF | TGTGCCAGCAGCCAGAGACTAGCTATTGACGAGCAGTACTTC
TRBJ2-7 | TRBV14 | NA | NA | CASSQVGASYEQYF | TGTGCCAGCAGCCAAGTAGGGGCATCCTACGAGCAGTACTTC
TRBJ2-2 | TRBV7-6 | NA | once | CASSLVGAASEWEVTGELFF | TGTGCCAGCAGCTTAGTCGGCGCGGCTAGCGAGTGGGAGGTCACCGGGGAGCTGTTTTTT
TRBJ2-2 | TRBV9 | TRBD2 | NA | CASSATGGSQGTGELFF | TGTGCCAGCAGCGCAACCGGCGGGAGTCAGGGCACCGGGGAGCTGTTTTTT